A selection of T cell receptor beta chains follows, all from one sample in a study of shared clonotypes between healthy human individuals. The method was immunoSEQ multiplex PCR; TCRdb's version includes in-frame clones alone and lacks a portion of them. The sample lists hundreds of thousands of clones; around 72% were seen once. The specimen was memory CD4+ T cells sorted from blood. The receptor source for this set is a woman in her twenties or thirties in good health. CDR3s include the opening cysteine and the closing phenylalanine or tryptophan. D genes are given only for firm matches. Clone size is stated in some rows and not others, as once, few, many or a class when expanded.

cdr3_aa: CASSFGSTFFRNQPQHF; cdr3_nt: TGTGCCAGCAGTTTTGGTTCGACGTTTTTTCGCAATCAGCCCCAGCATTTT; j_call: TRBJ1-5; clone_size: .; d_call: .; v_call: TRBV28
cdr3_aa: CASSELDFYKGWDTQYF; cdr3_nt: TGCGCCAGCAGTGAGTTGGACTTCTACAAAGGTTGGGATACGCAGTATTTT; j_call: TRBJ2-3; clone_size: .; d_call: .; v_call: TRBV10-2
cdr3_aa: CASSPSLAGGKETQYF; cdr3_nt: TGTGCCAGCTCCCCGTCCTTGGCGGGAGGAAAAGAGACCCAGTACTTC; j_call: TRBJ2-5; clone_size: few; d_call: TRBD2; v_call: TRBV18
cdr3_aa: CASSLLAGAADTQYF; cdr3_nt: TGTGCCAGCTCGCTTCTAGCGGGAGCGGCAGATACGCAGTATTTT; j_call: TRBJ2-3; clone_size: .; d_call: TRBD2; v_call: TRBV6-4
cdr3_aa: CASSGGPIMNTEAFF; cdr3_nt: TGTGCCAGCAGTGGGGGACCGATTATGAACACTGAAGCTTTCTTT; j_call: TRBJ1-1; clone_size: .; d_call: .; v_call: TRBV27
cdr3_aa: CASSKAASSGQPQHF; cdr3_nt: TGTGCCAGCAGCAAAGCAGCGAGTTCTGGACAGCCCCAGCATTTT; j_call: TRBJ1-5; clone_size: .; d_call: .; v_call: TRBV21-1
cdr3_aa: CASSSPSSGTYEQYF; cdr3_nt: TGTGCCAGCAGCTCTCCTTCATCGGGCACCTACGAGCAGTACTTC; j_call: TRBJ2-7; clone_size: .; d_call: .; v_call: TRBV7-9
cdr3_aa: CSASGQEYTGELFF; cdr3_nt: TGCAGCGCCTCGGGACAGGAATACACCGGGGAGCTGTTTTTT; j_call: TRBJ2-2; clone_size: .; d_call: TRBD1; v_call: TRBV29-1
cdr3_aa: CASSLRRGEIQYF; cdr3_nt: TGTGCCAGCAGCTTACGGAGGGGCGAGATTCAGTACTTC; j_call: TRBJ2-4; clone_size: .; d_call: .; v_call: TRBV7-9
cdr3_aa: CAWSVKGLDPYEQYF; cdr3_nt: TGTGCCTGGAGTGTAAAGGGCCTGGACCCTTACGAGCAGTACTTC; j_call: TRBJ2-7; clone_size: .; d_call: .; v_call: TRBV30
cdr3_aa: CASGPSGTYEQYF; cdr3_nt: TGTGCCAGCGGTCCTAGCGGGACCTACGAGCAGTACTTC; j_call: TRBJ2-7; clone_size: .; d_call: TRBD2; v_call: TRBV6-6
cdr3_aa: CASSVGGNYDEKLFF; cdr3_nt: TGTGCCAGCAGCGTAGGTGGGAACTATGATGAAAAACTGTTTTTT; j_call: TRBJ1-4; clone_size: once; d_call: .; v_call: TRBV9
cdr3_aa: CASSPGTVLSGANVLTF; cdr3_nt: TGTGCCAGCAGCCCAGGGACTGTCCTCTCTGGGGCCAACGTCCTGACTTTC; j_call: TRBJ2-6; clone_size: few; d_call: .; v_call: TRBV7-9
cdr3_aa: CASSQARWSGNTIYF; cdr3_nt: TGTGCCAGCAGCCAAGCGCGATGGTCTGGAAACACCATATATTTT; j_call: TRBJ1-3; clone_size: .; d_call: .; v_call: TRBV4-2
cdr3_aa: CASSPLGRMSSETQYF; cdr3_nt: TGTGCCAGCTCACCACTTGGACGAATGTCTTCCGAGACCCAGTACTTC; j_call: TRBJ2-5; clone_size: .; d_call: .; v_call: TRBV18
cdr3_aa: CASSPGTGGTGAQYF; cdr3_nt: TGTGCCAGCAGCCCCGGCACGGGGGGGACAGGGGCCCAGTACTTC; j_call: TRBJ2-5; clone_size: .; d_call: TRBD1; v_call: TRBV2
cdr3_aa: CASSLGLAGVGQETQYF; cdr3_nt: TGCGCCAGCAGCTTGGGGCTAGCGGGAGTAGGACAAGAGACCCAGTACTTC; j_call: TRBJ2-5; clone_size: .; d_call: TRBD2; v_call: TRBV5-1
cdr3_aa: CASSPGTGLHEQYF; cdr3_nt: TGTGCCAGCTCACCCGGGACAGGGCTACACGAGCAGTACTTC; j_call: TRBJ2-7; clone_size: .; d_call: TRBD1; v_call: TRBV18
cdr3_aa: CASSQKAGRGGELFF; cdr3_nt: TGTGCCAGCAGCCAAAAAGCCGGGAGAGGCGGGGAGCTGTTTTTT; j_call: TRBJ2-2; clone_size: .; d_call: .; v_call: TRBV7-3
cdr3_aa: CASSFLDRDRTEAFF; cdr3_nt: TGCGCCAGCAGCTTTTTGGACAGGGACAGGACTGAAGCTTTCTTT; j_call: TRBJ1-1; clone_size: .; d_call: TRBD1; v_call: TRBV5-1
cdr3_aa: CAISDRTGGFSGNTIYF; cdr3_nt: TGTGCCATCAGTGATCGGACAGGGGGGTTCTCTGGAAACACCATATATTTT; j_call: TRBJ1-3; clone_size: few; d_call: TRBD1; v_call: TRBV10-3
cdr3_aa: CASSLSRGGDTQYF; cdr3_nt: TGTGCCAGCAGCTTATCCCGCGGTGGAGATACGCAGTATTTT; j_call: TRBJ2-3; clone_size: .; d_call: .; v_call: TRBV7-3
cdr3_aa: CATRWASGYEQYF; cdr3_nt: TGTGCCACCAGGTGGGCTAGCGGCTACGAGCAGTACTTC; j_call: TRBJ2-7; clone_size: few; d_call: TRBD2; v_call: TRBV19
cdr3_aa: CASSQLRDGANYGYTF; cdr3_nt: TGTGCCAGCAGCCAATTGAGGGACGGAGCTAACTATGGCTACACCTTC; j_call: TRBJ1-2; clone_size: .; d_call: .; v_call: TRBV28
cdr3_aa: CASSPPAENEQFF; cdr3_nt: TGTGCCAGCTCACCACCGGCCGAGAATGAGCAGTTCTTC; j_call: TRBJ2-1; clone_size: .; d_call: .; v_call: TRBV18
cdr3_aa: CASSRDSGNEQYF; cdr3_nt: TGTGCCAGCTCACGGGACAGCGGGAACGAGCAGTACTTC; j_call: TRBJ2-7; clone_size: few; d_call: .; v_call: TRBV18
cdr3_aa: CASSSPGRPASGANVLTF; cdr3_nt: TGTGCCAGCAGCTCGCCGGGACGCCCAGCCTCTGGGGCCAACGTCCTGACTTTC; j_call: TRBJ2-6; clone_size: .; d_call: .; v_call: TRBV7-9
cdr3_aa: CASSESYGTGGNTIYF; cdr3_nt: TGCGCCAGCAGTGAGTCGTATGGGACAGGCGGAAACACCATATATTTT; j_call: TRBJ1-3; clone_size: .; d_call: TRBD1; v_call: TRBV10-2
cdr3_aa: CASSKQGGTGELFF; cdr3_nt: TGTGCCAGCAGCAAGCAGGGGGGCACCGGGGAGCTGTTTTTT; j_call: TRBJ2-2; clone_size: .; d_call: .; v_call: TRBV5-4
cdr3_aa: CSTRAGTGRGEQFF; cdr3_nt: TGCAGCACCAGAGCGGGAACCGGTCGAGGTGAGCAGTTCTTC; j_call: TRBJ2-1; clone_size: .; d_call: TRBD2; v_call: TRBV29-1
cdr3_aa: CASSQVRETQYF; cdr3_nt: TGTGCCAGCAGCCAAGTCCGGGAGACCCAGTACTTC; j_call: TRBJ2-5; clone_size: once; d_call: .; v_call: TRBV14